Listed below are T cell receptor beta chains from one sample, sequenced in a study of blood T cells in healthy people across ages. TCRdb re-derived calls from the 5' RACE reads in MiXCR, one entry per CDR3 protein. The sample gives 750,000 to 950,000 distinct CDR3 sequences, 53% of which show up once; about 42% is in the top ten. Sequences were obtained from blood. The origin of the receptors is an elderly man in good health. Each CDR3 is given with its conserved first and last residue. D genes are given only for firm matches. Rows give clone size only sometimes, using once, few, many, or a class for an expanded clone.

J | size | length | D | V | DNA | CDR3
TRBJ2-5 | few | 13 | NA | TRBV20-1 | TGCAGTGCTAAAGACAGGAGCTTCGAGACCCAGTACTTC | CSAKDRSFETQYF
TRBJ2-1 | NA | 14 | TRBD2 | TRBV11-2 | TGTGCCAGCAGCGTGGATAGCGGGAGGAATGAGCAGTTCTTC | CASSVDSGRNEQFF
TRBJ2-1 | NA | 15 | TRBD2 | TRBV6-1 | TGTGCCAGCAGACTAGCGGGAGCGGGCTACAATGAGCAGTTCTTC | CASRLAGAGYNEQFF
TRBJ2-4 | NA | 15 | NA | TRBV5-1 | TGCGCCAGCAGAAATCAGGGTTCGGCCAAAAACATTCAGTACTTC | CASRNQGSAKNIQYF
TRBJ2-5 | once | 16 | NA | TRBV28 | TGTGCCAGCAGTTCCGTAGGACCAAAGGGGTACAATGAGCAGTACTTC | CASSSVGPKGYNEQYF
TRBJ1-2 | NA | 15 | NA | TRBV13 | TGTGCCAGCAGCTTAGCCCCCCCTCCGACAGATGGCTACACCTTC | CASSLAPPPTDGYTF
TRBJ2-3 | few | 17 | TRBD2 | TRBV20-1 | TGCAGTGCTAGAGATCCCCGCCAGCGGGGAACCACAGATACGCAGTATTTT | CSARDPRQRGTTDTQYF
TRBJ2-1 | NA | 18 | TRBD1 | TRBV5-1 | TGCGCCAGCAGCCCCGGACAGGGAATAGGGACAACCCGAATCGGGCAGTTCTTC | CASSPGQGIGTTRIGQFF
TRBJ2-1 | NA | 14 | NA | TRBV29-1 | TGCAGCGTTGAAGGACAGGCTAAGAGGAATGAGCAGTTCTTC | CSVEGQAKRNEQFF
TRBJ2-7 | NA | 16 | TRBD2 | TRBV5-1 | TGCGCCAGCAGCTTTAGCGGGGGGAGCTCCTACAATGAGCAGTACTTC | CASSFSGGSSYNEQYF
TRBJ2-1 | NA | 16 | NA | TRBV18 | TGTGCCAGCTCACCACCGGGCCCAGGGTTTTACAATGAGCAGTTCTTC | CASSPPGPGFYNEQFF
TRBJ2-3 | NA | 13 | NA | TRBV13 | TGTGCCAGCAGCGCTAGGGGAGCAGATACGCAGTATTTT | CASSARGADTQYF
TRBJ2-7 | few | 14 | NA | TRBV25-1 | TGTGCCAGCAGTCTTCTGAAGGGGTCCCACGAGCAGTACTTC | CASSLLKGSHEQYF
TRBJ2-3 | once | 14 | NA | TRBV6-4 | TGTGCCAGCAGTGACCGGGCAGACACAGATACGCAGTATTTT | CASSDRADTDTQYF
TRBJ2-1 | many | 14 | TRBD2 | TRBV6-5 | TGTGCCAGCAGTCCAGCGGGAGGCTACAATGAGCAGTTCTTC | CASSPAGGYNEQFF
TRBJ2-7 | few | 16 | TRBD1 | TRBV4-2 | TGTGCCAGCAGCCAAGTGCAGGGACAGGGTGCCTACGAGCAGTACTTC | CASSQVQGQGAYEQYF
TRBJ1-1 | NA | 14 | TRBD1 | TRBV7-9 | TGTGCCAGCAGCTTAAGACAGGGCGAAACTGAAGCTTTCTTT | CASSLRQGETEAFF
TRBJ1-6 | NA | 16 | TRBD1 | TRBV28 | TGTGCCAGCAGCCCGGGACAGAAGACCTATAATTCACCCCTCCACTTT | CASSPGQKTYNSPLHF
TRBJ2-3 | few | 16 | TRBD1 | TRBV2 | TGTGCCAGCAGAGCCGGGACAGGGGGAAACACAGATACGCAGTATTTT | CASRAGTGGNTDTQYF